One sample yielded the 18 T cell receptor beta chains listed below, sequenced in a study of shared clonotypes between healthy human individuals (TCRdb year 2020). The receptor library was made with the immunoSEQ multiplex PCR assay. As stored in TCRdb, this immuneACCESS dataset retains in-frame rearrangements with V and J assigned. A fraction of the clones does not appear; measured against another copy, unresolved V genes explain less than half of the discrepancy, and the remainder lacks a known reason. The sample data list roughly 1,000,000 clones, and around 78% of these were observed just once. Jointly, the top ten make up under 0.8% of the sample. The sample was memory CD4+ T cells from PBMCs. The cell subset or site label here, explained by the study, means: CD45RA-negative fraction. The receptors were sampled from a man younger than 35 in good health. Some clones in this sample may be carry-over from other donors' samples.

The chain joins TRBV5-1 to TRBJ2-5; 7 nucleotides agree with TRBD1. The germline V gene has CDR1 SGHRS and CDR2 YFSETQ. V shed 4 bases, J shed 5 bases, and the junction held 5 bases outside the gene matches. The CDR3 has 13 amino acids. The CDR3 DNA is TGCGCCAGCAGCCGACAGGGAGTGGAGACCCAGTACTTC. It specifies CASSRQGVETQYF.

The rearrangement links TRBV30 to TRBJ2-5; 9 bases are shared with TRBD1. The J call may not be correct, given that the DNA end is closer to TRBJ2-7. This CDR3 region has 15 residues. Germline CDR1 GTSNPN, CDR2 SVGIG (reference sequence). The CDR3 sequence: CAWVRWDRVNGEQYF. For the CDR3, the DNA is TGTGCCTGGGTGAGATGGGACAGGGTAAACGGCGAGCAGTACTTC.

The V and J genes are TRBV5-1 and TRBJ2-4; TRBD2 aligns across 13 bases. Per germline, CDR1 SGHRS and CDR2 YFSETQ. The trim removed 5 bases at V and 1 base at J, leaving 12 bases unmatched. CDR3 size: 19 residues. CDR3 in DNA: TGCGCCAGCAGACCGGGACTAGCGGGAACCTCGGGGGCCAAAAACATTCAGTACTTC. It encodes CASRPGLAGTSGAKNIQYF.

Remarks on this clone: This likely came from a read error, as a far larger clone is one base away. The CDR3 here is CASSYSGNTIYF. The CDR3 DNA follows: TGTGCCAGCAGTTACTCTGGAAACACCATATATTTT. The rearrangement joins TRBV5-8 to TRBJ1-3, with D uncertain. CDR3 size: 12 residues. Trimming took off 5 bases at V and 0 bases at J, with 3 bases between the two ends. The germline V gene has CDR1 SGHTS and CDR2 YDEGEE.

The sample holds one count of this clone. Other DNA variants within this sample encode the same CDR3. The chain uses TRBV11-2 and TRBJ2-1, with D unresolved. The CDR3 runs to 14 residues. With 1 base removed from V and 0 bases from J, the gap between germline ends came to 4 bases. CDR1 is SGHAT, CDR2 FQNNGV, per germline. The CDR3 DNA reads TGTGCCAGCAGCTTAGGAAGCTCCTACAATGAGCAGTTCTTC. This encodes CASSLGSSYNEQFF.

V and J are TRBV19 and TRBJ2-2; weak D call: TRBD1 (6 bases). The CDR3 has 15 amino acids. CDR1 is LNHDA, CDR2 SQIVND, per germline (reference sequence). Trimming left V 3 bases short and J 4 bases short, with 12 bases between. Written as DNA, the CDR3 is TGTGCCAGTAGTATGGGACACCTCCCCACCGGGGAGCTGTTTTTT. Its protein product is CASSMGHLPTGELFF.

The chain uses TRBV2 and TRBJ2-1, with D perhaps TRBD1 (5 bases). The V gene's germline CDR1 is SNHLY and CDR2 FYNNEI. V was pared by 7 bases and J by 7 bases, with 17 bases between. This CDR3 comprises 14 residues. The CDR3, as DNA: TGTGCCAGCAACCAAGTCAGGGCCTGGAATGAGCAGTTCTTC. The encoded protein is CASNQVRAWNEQFF.

This clone was recorded only once. The rearrangement joins TRBV18 to TRBJ2-2, with D possibly TRBD1 on 6 matching bases. Per the germline V gene, CDR1 is KGHSH and CDR2 is LQKENI. The V and J ends lost 4 bases and 3 bases respectively, with 15 bases between them. This CDR3 spans 16 amino acids. The CDR3 DNA reads TGTGCCAGCTCACTATTCGGGACAAGGGACACCGGGGAGCTGTTTTTT. Translation gives CASSLFGTRDTGELFF.

The V and J genes are TRBV6-5 and TRBJ1-6; D is possibly TRBD1 (5 bases). Germline CDR1 is MNHEY and CDR2 is SVGAGI. The length of the CDR3 is 16 residues. Deletions cut 3 bases from V and 4 bases from J, with 13 bases between. In DNA form, the CDR3 reads TGTGCCAGCAGTTATACCCGACAGTCGTATAATTCACCCCTCCACTTT. The encoded protein is CASSYTRQSYNSPLHF.

This clone came up once. The chain has TRBV5-1 and TRBJ1-4; D unclear. The CDR3 runs to 14 residues. CDR1 and CDR2 from the germline V gene are SGHRS and YFSETQ. V shed 0 bases and J shed 7 bases, with 10 bases lying between them. This CDR3 reads CASSLGSGPEKLFF. CDR3 nucleotides: TGCGCCAGCAGCTTGGGATCGGGCCCTGAAAAACTGTTTTTT. The full variable domain, rest sourced from reference TRBV5-1 and TRBJ1-4, is KAGVTQTPRYLIKTRGQQVTLSCSPISGHRSVSWYQQTPGQGLQFLFEYFSETQRNKGNFPGRFSGRQFSNSRSEMNVSTLELGDSALYLCASSLGSGPEKLFFGSGTQLSVL.

This chain connects TRBV5-1 to TRBJ2-5; possibly TRBD1 for D (5 bases). Germline CDR1 is SGHRS and CDR2 is YFSETQ. V was pared by 1 base and J by 4 bases, with 11 bases between. The CDR3 loop spans 14 amino acids. The CDR3 reads CASSLLPGLETQYF. The CDR3, as DNA: TGCGCCAGCAGCTTGCTCCCAGGGCTAGAGACCCAGTACTTC.

The CDR3 region is CASSAQWRNTEAFF. The CDR3 DNA sequence: TGTGCCAGCAGCGCCCAATGGAGGAACACTGAAGCTTTCTTT. This rearrangement joins TRBV9 to TRBJ1-1; D gene ambiguous. CDR1 and CDR2 from the germline V gene are SGDLS and YYNGEE. CDR3 size: 14 residues. The germline V and J ends were trimmed by 3 bases and 1 base, with 10 bases remaining between them. Full variable domain (rest looked up from reference TRBV9 and TRBJ1-1): DSGVTQTPKHLITATGQRVTLRCSPRSGDLSVYWYQQSLDQGLQFLIQYYNGEERAKGNILERFSAQQFPDLHSELNLSSLELGDSALYFCASSAQWRNTEAFFGQGTRLTVV.

The chain links TRBV23-1 to TRBJ1-5; D ambiguous. TRBV23-1 is an open reading frame, and its role is uncertain. The CDR3 is made up of 15 amino acids. V shed 4 bases and J shed 4 bases, with 14 bases lying between them. The CDR3 bases are TGCGCCAGCAGTCTAATACCGGGAAGAAATCAGCCCCAGCATTTT. It translates to CASSLIPGRNQPQHF.

This clone was counted ten times or more. The chain recombines TRBV5-4 with TRBJ2-7; maybe TRBD1 (5 bases). This CDR3 region has 15 residues. Looked up from germline, CDR1 is SGHNT and CDR2 is YYREEE (reference sequence). V was cut by 4 bases and J by 4 bases, with 18 bases left in between. The CDR3 sequence is CASSVAAGWSYEQYF. The CDR3 DNA sequence: TGTGCCAGCAGCGTGGCGGCAGGGTGGAGTTACGAGCAGTACTTC. Based on the CDR3 plus reference TRBV5-4 and TRBJ2-7, the full variable domain is ETGVTQSPTHLIKTRGQQVTLRCSSQSGHNTVSWYQQALGQGPQFIFQYYREEENGRGNFPPRFSGLQFPNYSSELNVNALELDDSALYLCASSVAAGWSYEQYFGPGTRLTVT.

The rearrangement links TRBV7-6 to TRBJ2-1, with 10 positions matching TRBD2. Germline CDR1 SGHVS, CDR2 FNYEAQ. The CDR3 sequence is 15 residues long. V dropped 4 bases and J dropped 2; count of bases not matched to a gene: 2. CDR3 in amino acids: CASSSGTSAYNEQFF. In nucleotides, the CDR3 is TGTGCCAGCAGCTCCGGGACTAGCGCCTACAATGAGCAGTTCTTC.

The chain has TRBV19 and TRBJ2-2; D perhaps matches TRBD1 (5 bases). Trimming left V 5 bases short and J 6 bases short, with 13 bases between. CDR1 LNHDA and CDR2 SQIVND come from the germline V gene (reference sequence). The CDR3 spans 14 residues. CDR3 amino acids: CASSDLQAAGELFF. The CDR3 nucleotides are TGTGCCAGTAGTGACCTACAGGCGGCCGGGGAGCTGTTTTTT.

The chain uses TRBV9 and TRBJ2-7; 9 nucleotides align to TRBD2. V shed 4 bases and J 7 bases; nucleotides not matched to a gene: 21. Germline CDR1 SGDLS, CDR2 YYNGEE. The length of the CDR3 is 18 residues. CDR3 in DNA: TGTGCCAGCAGCCCCGGTATGGGGGCTAGCGGGAACTGGAGAGAGCAGTACTTC. This gives the protein CASSPGMGASGNWREQYF.

In DNA, the CDR3 is TGCGCCAGCAGCTTGGCCTTCAGCGGGATTAACTACGAGCAGTACTTC. As protein: CASSLAFSGINYEQYF. This chain uses TRBV5-1 with TRBJ2-7, with 7 bases fitting TRBD2. The CDR3 loop spans 16 amino acids. After removal of 0 bases from V and 3 bases from J, the junction contained 9 bases not matched to a gene. Germline CDR1 is SGHRS and CDR2 is YFSETQ.